The sequence of this T cell receptor (beta chain) was determined in a study of cytomegalovirus exposure and HLA in healthy donors. Study-level points and caveats: The number of N-insertions in an Asian-associated ancestry cluster was reportedly below the roughly 620-donor mean in a later analysis. Apparent HLA restriction characterized most CMV-associated TCR beta chains in a later analysis. Donor immune exposure was known only as CMV serostatus.

The PCR made use of 60 Vbeta and 13 Jbeta primers. TCRdb keeps only in-frame clones here, not all; method: immunoSEQ multiplex PCR. The data show 150,000 to 200,000 clones, with nearly 80% seen just once and approximately 2.9% held by the top ten. This CDR3 is built from 15 residues. Looked up from germline, CDR1 is SGHTA and CDR2 is FQGTGA. Losses at the gene ends were 4 bases for V and 6 bases for J; bases not matched to a gene: 4. Turning to this clone: Its cognate antigen is unknown.

The clonotype originates from a female donor in good health and CMV-seronegative. The J gene is TRBJ2-1, the V gene TRBV7-3; 12 bases fit TRBD2. The sample comprised PBMCs. In nucleotides, the CDR3 is TGTGCCAGCAGCTCTAGCGGGAGGGCCTTCAATGAGCAGTTCTTC. It yields the protein CASSSSGRAFNEQFF.